The present TCR beta chain was sequenced within a study of OX40 agonist ivuxolimab in advanced cancers. Regarding the research as a whole: Ivuxolimab was an agonistic, fully human IgG2 monoclonal antibody directed against OX40 (CD134), a costimulatory receptor. Intravenous ivuxolimab was administered to patients every 2 weeks at six dose levels: 0.01, 0.1, 0.3, 1.5, 3 and 10 mg/kg. Of the approximately 54 patients in dose escalation, about 19 had hepatocellular carcinoma, some 15 had melanoma, 9 had renal cell carcinoma and 9 had head and neck cancer. The dose-escalation cohort was about 86% male with a mean age of roughly 60 years, ranging from roughly 20 to 80. Prior anti-PD-1, anti-PD-L1 or anti-CTLA-4 therapy was permitted, and checkpoint inhibitors had been received by 30% to 40% of dose-escalation patients. Partial responses were achieved by three dose-escalation patients, of whom one had hepatocellular carcinoma and two had cutaneous melanoma. Peripheral TCRbeta sequencing aimed to test whether ivuxolimab altered TCR sequence diversity and caused clonal T-cell expansion. The paper reports the monotherapy dose-escalation portion (N = 52 patients) of the phase I ivuxolimab trial.

The trial excluded patients who had a history of autoimmune disease or were on systemic immunosuppression. Peripheral blood for TCR sequencing was collected from all dose cohorts at baseline, on cycle 4 day 1, and on cycle 7 day 1. The samples were taken from a phase I, first-in-human, multicenter, open-label dose-escalation trial of ivuxolimab. Adults with locally advanced or metastatic melanoma, renal cell, hepatocellular, or head and neck squamous cell carcinoma were enrolled in the trial. Before TCR sequencing, CD4+ T cells and CD8+ T cells from peripheral blood were sorted into separate populations. About this clone itself: What this receptor recognizes is not known. No much larger clonotype is one base removed from it; base qualities were not supplied.

To sequence the TCRbeta CDR3 region, genomic DNA was isolated from the sorted cells. TCRbeta CDR3 regions were sequenced using the immunoSEQ Assay. TCRdb re-hosts the immuneACCESS table, in-frame sequences only. Its copies lack some clones; in the studies checked, an unresolved V gene accounts for under half of them, and the cause for the rest is not known. Here the sample has some 25,000 clones; 70% to 90% occur a single time. The ten largest clones represent around 27% of the sample. General conclusions and limits of the study: In the 0.1-3.0 mg/kg groups, partial responders had among the lowest normalized peripheral clonal expansion, particularly in CD8+ T cells. The antigen specificity of the clonally expanded peripheral T cells was not determined. Low levels of normalized T-cell clonal expansion were also seen in some patients who did not respond. Clonal expansion of both CD4+ and CD8+ blood T cells was observed from baseline to week 6 at doses 0.1 to 3.0 mg/kg. After ivuxolimab, CD8+ T cells had more expanded clones than CD4+ T cells on average.

For CDR1 and CDR2, the germline V gene lists SGHVS and FNYEAQ. Trimming takes 5 bases from V and 3 bases from J, and the germline ends sit 11 bases apart. The CDR3 spans 14 residues, from the cysteine through the phenylalanine. The DNA shown is the 42-base CDR3, in frame from base 1. This sequence uses TRBV7-6 and TRBJ2-4, with the D gene too uncertain to name. This sequence originates from an adult with an advanced solid tumor such as melanoma, head and neck, liver or kidney cancer. This specimen consisted of CD4+ or CD8+ T cells sorted from blood, obtained in a trial of the OX40 agonist ivuxolimab. Read as DNA, the sequence is TGTGCCAGCAGCCCCAGTACGGGCAAAAACATTCAGTACTTC. Translated, it reads CASSPSTGKNIQYF.